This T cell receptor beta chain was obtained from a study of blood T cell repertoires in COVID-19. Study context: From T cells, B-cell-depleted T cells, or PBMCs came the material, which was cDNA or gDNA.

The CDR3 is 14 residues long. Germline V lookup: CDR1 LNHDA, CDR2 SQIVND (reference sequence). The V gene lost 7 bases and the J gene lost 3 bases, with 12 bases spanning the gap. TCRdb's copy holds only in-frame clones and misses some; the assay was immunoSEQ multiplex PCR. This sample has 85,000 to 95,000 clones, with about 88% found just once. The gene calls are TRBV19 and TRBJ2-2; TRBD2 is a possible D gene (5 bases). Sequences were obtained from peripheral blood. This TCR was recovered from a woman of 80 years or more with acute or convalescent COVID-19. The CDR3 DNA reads TGTGCCAGTACCCCACGAGGGTACACCGGGGAGCTGTTTTTT. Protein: CASTPRGYTGELFF.